Listed below are T cell receptor beta chains from one sample, sequenced in a study of T-cell memory formation after mild COVID-19. TCRdb reprocessed the 5' RACE reads with MiXCR, giving one entry per CDR3 protein. Here the sample spans more than 450,000 distinct CDR3 sequences, more than 15% being singletons. Material: PBMCs or a T cell subset sorted from them (not recorded which). Receptor source: an adult woman who had mild COVID-19 (a few samples of this study predate the infection). Cell type and time point are not known. CDR3s leave out the opening cysteine and the closing phenylalanine or tryptophan.

v_call,cdr3_aa
TRBV7-6,ASSLISGSADTQY
TRBV29-1,SVAAGAGPYEQY
TRBV5-1,ASSLDPGTNEKLF
TRBV19,ASMKGYNSPLH
TRBV7-2,ASSLAAVYEQY
TRBV6-2/TRBV6-3,ASNRLASQSDTQY
TRBV29-1,SGRDRLYNEQF
TRBV24-1,ATSDGGQGGTDTQY
TRBV2,ASRQTYEQY
TRBV18,ASSPRQKEQY
TRBV11-2,ASSLFGQASTDTQY
TRBV19,ASSITSFPGELF
TRBV6-1,ASSGESPSNEQF
TRBV7-9,ASSFGGLAETQY
TRBV24-1,ATRNTGTGGNEQF
TRBV7-8,ASSLWAASTDTQY
TRBV12-3/TRBV12-4,ASSWELNSYNEQF
TRBV12-3/TRBV12-4,ASSVGQTMNTEAF
TRBV5-6,ASSRYLASEQY
TRBV4-3,ASSQEAGLSYEQY
TRBV28,ASSGGETAYSNQPQH
TRBV12-5,ASGKVYEQY
TRBV5-1,ASSPTAGIAADTQY
TRBV2,ASRYPGEQF
TRBV7-3,ASSPTSSGTDTQY
TRBV7-9,ASSDGRNYEQY
TRBV5-6,ASSSGTSGRARYEQY
TRBV5-1,ASSLDWSSSYNEQF
TRBV10-2,ASSEPHEYDRNTEAF
TRBV14,ASSHPRDRGGNTEAF